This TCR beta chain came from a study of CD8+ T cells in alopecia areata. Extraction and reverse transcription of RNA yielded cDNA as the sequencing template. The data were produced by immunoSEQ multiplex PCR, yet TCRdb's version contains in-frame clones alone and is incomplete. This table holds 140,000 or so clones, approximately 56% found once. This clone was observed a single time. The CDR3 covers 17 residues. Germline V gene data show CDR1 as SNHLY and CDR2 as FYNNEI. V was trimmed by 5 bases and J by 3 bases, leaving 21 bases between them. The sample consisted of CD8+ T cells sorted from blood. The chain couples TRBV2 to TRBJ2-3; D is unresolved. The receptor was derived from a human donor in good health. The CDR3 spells CASSPPPLDDPTDTQYF. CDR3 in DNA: TGTGCCAGCAGTCCCCCGCCCCTCGATGACCCTACAGATACGCAGTATTTT.